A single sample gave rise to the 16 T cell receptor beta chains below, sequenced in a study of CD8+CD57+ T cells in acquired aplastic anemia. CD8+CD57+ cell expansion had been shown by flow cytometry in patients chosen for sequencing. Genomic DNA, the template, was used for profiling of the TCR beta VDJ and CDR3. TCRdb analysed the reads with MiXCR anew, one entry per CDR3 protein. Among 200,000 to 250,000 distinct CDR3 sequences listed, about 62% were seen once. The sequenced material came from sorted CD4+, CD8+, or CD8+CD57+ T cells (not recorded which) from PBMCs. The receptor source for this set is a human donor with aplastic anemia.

CDR3 amino acids: CASSLHGNEQFF. The CDR3 bases are TGTGCCAGCAGCTTACATGGGAATGAGCAGTTCTTC. V usage is TRBV7-2 and J usage is TRBJ2-1; D unclear. Germline V lookup: CDR1 SGHTA, CDR2 FQGNSA. The ends were cut back, 2 bases at V and 7 bases at J, with 6 bases in the middle. The CDR3 is 12 residues long. Looking up the rest from reference TRBV7-2 and TRBJ2-1 gives the full variable domain: GAGVSQSPSNKVTEKGKDVELRCDPISGHTALYWYRQSLGQGLEFLIYFQGNSAPDKSGLPSDRFSAERTGGSVSTLTIQRTQQEDSAVYLCASSLHGNEQFFGPGTRLTVL.

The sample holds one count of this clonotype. Here the CDR3 DNA reads TGCGCCAGCAGCTTCCAACGCCAAGAGACCCAGTACTTC. Translation gives CASSFQRQETQYF. V usage is TRBV5-1 and J usage is TRBJ2-5; D unclear. The CDR3 has 13 amino acids. Trimming cost V 2 bases and J 1 base, with 6 bases left between them. CDR1 and CDR2 (germline): SGHRS, YFSETQ.

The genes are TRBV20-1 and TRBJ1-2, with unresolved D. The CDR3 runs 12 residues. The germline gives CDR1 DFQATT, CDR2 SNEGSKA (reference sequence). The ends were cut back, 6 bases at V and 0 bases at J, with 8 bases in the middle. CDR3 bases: TGCAGTGCCCGGCAAGCTAACTATGGCTACACCTTC. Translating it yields CSARQANYGYTF.

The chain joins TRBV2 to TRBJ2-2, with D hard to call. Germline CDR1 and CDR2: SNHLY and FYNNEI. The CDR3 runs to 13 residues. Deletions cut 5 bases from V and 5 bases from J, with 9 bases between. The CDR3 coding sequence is TGTGCCAGCAGTCCCACAGCGACCGGGGAGCTGTTTTTT. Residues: CASSPTATGELFF.

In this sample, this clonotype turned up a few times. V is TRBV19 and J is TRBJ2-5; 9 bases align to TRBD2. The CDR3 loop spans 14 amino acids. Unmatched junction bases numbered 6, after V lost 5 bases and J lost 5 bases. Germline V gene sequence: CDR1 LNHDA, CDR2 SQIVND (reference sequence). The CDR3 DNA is TGTGCCAGTAGTGGGGGACTAGCTGTGGAGACCCAGTACTTC. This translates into CASSGGLAVETQYF. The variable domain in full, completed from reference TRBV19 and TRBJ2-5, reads DGGITQSPKYLFRKEGQNVTLSCEQNLNHDAMYWYRQDPGQGLRLIYYSQIVNDFQKGDIAEGYSVSREKKESFPLTVTSAQKNPTAFYLCASSGGLAVETQYFGPGTRLLVL.

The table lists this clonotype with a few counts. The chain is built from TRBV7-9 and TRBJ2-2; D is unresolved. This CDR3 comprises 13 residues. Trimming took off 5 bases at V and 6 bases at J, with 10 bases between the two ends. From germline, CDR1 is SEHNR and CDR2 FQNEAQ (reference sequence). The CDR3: CASSEARAGELFF. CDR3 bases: TGTGCCAGCAGCGAAGCACGCGCCGGGGAGCTGTTTTTT. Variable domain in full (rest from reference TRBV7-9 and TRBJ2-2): DTGVSQNPRHKITKRGQNVTFRCDPISEHNRLYWYRQTLGQGPEFLTYFQNEAQLEKSRLLSDRFSAERPKGSFSTLEIQRTEQGDSAMYLCASSEARAGELFFGEGSRLTVL.

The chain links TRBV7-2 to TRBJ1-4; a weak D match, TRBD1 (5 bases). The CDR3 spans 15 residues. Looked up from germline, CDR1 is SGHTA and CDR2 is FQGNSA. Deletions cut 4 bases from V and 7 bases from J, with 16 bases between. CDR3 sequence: CASSYTGQGGEKLFF. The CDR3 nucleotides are TGTGCCAGCAGCTACACCGGGCAGGGAGGTGAAAAACTGTTTTTT.

The CDR3 coding sequence is TGCAGCGCACGGCAGGGAACCGAGCAGTACTTC. Encoded protein: CSARQGTEQYF. V is TRBV29-1 and J is TRBJ2-7; D might be TRBD1 (5 bases). Germline CDR1 is SQVTM and CDR2 is ANQGSEA. The CDR3 length is 11 residues. Trimming cost V 7 bases and J 6 bases, with 13 bases left between them.

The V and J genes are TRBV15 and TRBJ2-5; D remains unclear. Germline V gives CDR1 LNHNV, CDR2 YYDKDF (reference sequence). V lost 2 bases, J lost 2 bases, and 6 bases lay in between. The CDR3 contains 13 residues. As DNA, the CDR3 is TGTGCCACCAGCAGACAGCTACAAGAGACCCAGTACTTC. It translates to CATSRQLQETQYF.

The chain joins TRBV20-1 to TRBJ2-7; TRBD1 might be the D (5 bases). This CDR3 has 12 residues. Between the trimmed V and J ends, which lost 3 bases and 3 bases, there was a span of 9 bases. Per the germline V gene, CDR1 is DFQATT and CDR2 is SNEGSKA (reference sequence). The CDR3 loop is CSASSRVYEQYF. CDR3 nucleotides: TGCAGTGCTAGTTCCAGGGTCTACGAGCAGTACTTC.

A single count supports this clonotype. The CDR3 protein is CASSLEARGYTF. DNA for the CDR3: TGTGCCAGCAGCTTAGAAGCACGTGGCTACACCTTC. V and J are TRBV7-6 and TRBJ1-2; D remains ambiguous. CDR3 length: 12 residues. Germline V gene lookup returns CDR1 SGHVS and CDR2 FNYEAQ. V lost 1 base to trimming and J lost 7 bases, with 7 bases between them.

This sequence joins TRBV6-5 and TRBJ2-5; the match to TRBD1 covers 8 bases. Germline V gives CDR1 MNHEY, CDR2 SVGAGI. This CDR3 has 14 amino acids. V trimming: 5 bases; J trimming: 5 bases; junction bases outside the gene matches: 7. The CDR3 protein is CASSEFNRGETQYF. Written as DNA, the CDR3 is TGTGCCAGCAGTGAATTCAACAGGGGGGAGACCCAGTACTTC.

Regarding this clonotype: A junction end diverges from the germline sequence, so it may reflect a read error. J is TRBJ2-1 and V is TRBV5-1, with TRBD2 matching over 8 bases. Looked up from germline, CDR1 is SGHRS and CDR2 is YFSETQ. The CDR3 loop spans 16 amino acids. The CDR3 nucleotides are TGTGCCAGCAGCGGTAGCGGGATGAGCTCCTACAATGAGCAGTTCTTC. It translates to CASSGSGMSSYNEQFF.

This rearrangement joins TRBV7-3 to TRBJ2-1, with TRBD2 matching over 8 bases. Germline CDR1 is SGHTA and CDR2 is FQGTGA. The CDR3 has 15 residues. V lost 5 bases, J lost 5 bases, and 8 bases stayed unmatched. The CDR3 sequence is CASSTGLVPHNEQFF. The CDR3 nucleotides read TGTGCCAGCAGCACGGGACTAGTACCCCACAATGAGCAGTTCTTC.

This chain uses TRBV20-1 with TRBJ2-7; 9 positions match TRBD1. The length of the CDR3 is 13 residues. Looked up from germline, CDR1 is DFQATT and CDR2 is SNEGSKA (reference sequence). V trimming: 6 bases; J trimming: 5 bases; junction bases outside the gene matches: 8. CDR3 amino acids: CSAGGTGWHEQYF. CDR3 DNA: TGCAGTGCGGGAGGGACAGGGTGGCACGAGCAGTACTTC.

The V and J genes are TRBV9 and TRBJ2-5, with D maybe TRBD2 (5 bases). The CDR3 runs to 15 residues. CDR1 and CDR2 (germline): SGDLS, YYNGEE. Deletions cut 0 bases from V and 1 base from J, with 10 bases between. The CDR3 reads CASSVAGSRQETQYF. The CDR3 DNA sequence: TGTGCCAGCAGCGTAGCGGGGTCCCGCCAAGAGACCCAGTACTTC.